The T cell receptor (beta chain) under discussion was sequenced for a study of human T cells and chemical hapten exposure. In this sample, this clonotype turned up a few times. From the RACE reads, TCRdb called clonotypes with MiXCR, one entry per CDR3 protein. The sample contains 100,000 or so distinct CDR3 sequences, around 35% of which appear only once. The time point: patch test 3, about 24 weeks after DPC sensitization. Indicated treatment: therapeutic diphenylcyclopropenone sensitization with weekly scalp DPC. Blood draws came before every patch-test application. V lost 4 bases, J lost 0 bases, and 6 bases stayed unmatched. Germline V gene data show CDR1 as LGHNA and CDR2 as YNFKEQ. CDR3 size: 16 residues.

The genes are TRBV4-2 and TRBJ2-1, with 7 bases identical to TRBD1. The starting material was whole blood, obtained in connection with sensitization to the hapten diphenylcyclopropenone (DPC). The receptor was isolated from a man aged 40-49 years with alopecia areata. Some clones in this sample may be carry-over from other donors' samples. The CDR3 DNA reads as TGTGCCAGCAGCCTGGGGACAGTAAACTCCTACAATGAGCAGTTCTTC. It translates to CASSLGTVNSYNEQFF.